Described below is a single T cell receptor (beta chain) sequence and its context. This sample stems from a study of blood T cell repertoires in COVID-19. Only in-frame clones appear in the TCRdb table, and some are missing; sequencing was by immunoSEQ multiplex PCR. The table lists roughly 260,000 clones, over 75% of them singletons. The V gene's germline CDR1 is SQVTM and CDR2 ANQGSEA. The CDR3 sequence is 13 residues long. V shed 5 bases and J 5 bases; nucleotides not matched to a gene: 6. V and J are TRBV29-1 and TRBJ2-7; 10 bases fit TRBD1. Sequenced sample: peripheral blood. The TCR originated in a woman aged 45-65 years with acute or convalescent COVID-19. The CDR3 nucleotides read TGCAGCGTTTTTCGGGACAGGGGAGACGAGCAGTACTTC. It yields the protein CSVFRDRGDEQYF.